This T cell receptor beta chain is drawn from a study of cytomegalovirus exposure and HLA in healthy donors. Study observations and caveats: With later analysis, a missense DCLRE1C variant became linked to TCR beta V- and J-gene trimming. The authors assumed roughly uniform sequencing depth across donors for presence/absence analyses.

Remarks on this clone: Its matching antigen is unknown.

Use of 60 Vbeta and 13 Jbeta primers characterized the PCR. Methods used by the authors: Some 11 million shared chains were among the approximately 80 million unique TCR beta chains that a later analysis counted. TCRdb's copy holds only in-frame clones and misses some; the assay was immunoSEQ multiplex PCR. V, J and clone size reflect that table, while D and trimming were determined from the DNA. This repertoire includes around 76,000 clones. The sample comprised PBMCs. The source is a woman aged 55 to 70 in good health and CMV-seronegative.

The CDR3 DNA is TGTGCCAGCAGCTCCCGGGACTGGCAAGGCGAGCAGTACTTC. Amino acid sequence: CASSSRDWQGEQYF. The chain has TRBV7-8 and TRBJ2-7; a weak D match, TRBD2 (6 bases). V lost 4 bases to trimming and J lost 6 bases, with 16 bases between them. CDR3 length equals 14 residues. From germline, CDR1 is SGHVS and CDR2 FQNEAQ.